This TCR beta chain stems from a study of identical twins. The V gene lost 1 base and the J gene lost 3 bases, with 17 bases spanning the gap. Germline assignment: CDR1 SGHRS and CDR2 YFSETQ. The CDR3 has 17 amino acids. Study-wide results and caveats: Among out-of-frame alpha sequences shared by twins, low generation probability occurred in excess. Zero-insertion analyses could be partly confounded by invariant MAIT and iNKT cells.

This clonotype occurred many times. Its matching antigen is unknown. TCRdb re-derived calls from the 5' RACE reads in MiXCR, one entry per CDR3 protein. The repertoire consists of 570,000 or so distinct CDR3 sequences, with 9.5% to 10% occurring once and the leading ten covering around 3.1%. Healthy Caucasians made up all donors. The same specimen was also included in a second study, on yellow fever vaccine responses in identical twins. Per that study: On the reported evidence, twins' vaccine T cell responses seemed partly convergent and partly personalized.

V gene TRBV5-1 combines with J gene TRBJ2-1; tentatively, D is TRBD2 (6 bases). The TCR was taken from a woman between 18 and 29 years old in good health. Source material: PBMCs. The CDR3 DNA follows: TGCGCCAGCAGCTTGCTCTCGGCGGGAACGATCTACAATGAGCAGTTCTTC. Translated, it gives CASSLLSAGTIYNEQFF. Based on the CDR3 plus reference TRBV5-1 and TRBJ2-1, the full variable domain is KAGVTQTPRYLIKTRGQQVTLSCSPISGHRSVSWYQQTPGQGLQFLFEYFSETQRNKGNFPGRFSGRQFSNSRSEMNVSTLELGDSALYLCASSLLSAGTIYNEQFFGPGTRLTVL.